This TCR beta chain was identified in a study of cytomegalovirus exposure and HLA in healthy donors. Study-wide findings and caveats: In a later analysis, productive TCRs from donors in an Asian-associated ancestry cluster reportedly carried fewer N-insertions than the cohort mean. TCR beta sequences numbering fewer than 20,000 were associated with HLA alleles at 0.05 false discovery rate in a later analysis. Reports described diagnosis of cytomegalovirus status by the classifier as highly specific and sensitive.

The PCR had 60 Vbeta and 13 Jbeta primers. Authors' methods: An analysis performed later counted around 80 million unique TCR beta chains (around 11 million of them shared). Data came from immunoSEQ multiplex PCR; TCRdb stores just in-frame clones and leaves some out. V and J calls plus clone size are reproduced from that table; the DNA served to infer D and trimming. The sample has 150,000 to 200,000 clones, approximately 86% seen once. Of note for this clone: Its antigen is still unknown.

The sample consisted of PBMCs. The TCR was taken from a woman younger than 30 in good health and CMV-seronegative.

CDR3 protein: CASSLLSGANYGYTF. The DNA of the CDR3 is TGTGCCAGCAGTTTGCTATCAGGCGCTAACTATGGCTACACCTTC. The chain employs TRBV28 and TRBJ1-2; D remains ambiguous. Germline V gives CDR1 MDHEN, CDR2 SYDVKM. Trimming took off 3 bases at V and 0 bases at J, with 11 bases between the two ends. The CDR3 runs to 15 residues.